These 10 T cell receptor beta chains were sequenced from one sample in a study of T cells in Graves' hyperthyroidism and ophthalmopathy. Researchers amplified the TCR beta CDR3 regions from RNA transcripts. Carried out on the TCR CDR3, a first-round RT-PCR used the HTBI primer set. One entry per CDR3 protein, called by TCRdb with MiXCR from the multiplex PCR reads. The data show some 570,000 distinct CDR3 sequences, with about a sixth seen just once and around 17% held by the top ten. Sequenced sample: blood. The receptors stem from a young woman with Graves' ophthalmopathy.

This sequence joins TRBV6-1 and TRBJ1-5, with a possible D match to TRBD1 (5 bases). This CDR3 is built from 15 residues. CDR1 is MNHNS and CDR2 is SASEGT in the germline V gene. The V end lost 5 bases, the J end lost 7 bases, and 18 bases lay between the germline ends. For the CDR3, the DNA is TGTGCCAGCAGTACCTGGGGGAGACTGAACCAGCCCCAGCATTTT. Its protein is CASSTWGRLNQPQHF.

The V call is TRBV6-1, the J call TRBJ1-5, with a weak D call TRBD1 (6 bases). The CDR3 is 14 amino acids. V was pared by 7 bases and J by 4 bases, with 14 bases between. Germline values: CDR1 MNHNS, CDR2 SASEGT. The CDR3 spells CASTIRDTNQPQHF. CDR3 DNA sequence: TGTGCCAGCACGATCCGGGACACAAATCAGCCCCAGCATTTT.

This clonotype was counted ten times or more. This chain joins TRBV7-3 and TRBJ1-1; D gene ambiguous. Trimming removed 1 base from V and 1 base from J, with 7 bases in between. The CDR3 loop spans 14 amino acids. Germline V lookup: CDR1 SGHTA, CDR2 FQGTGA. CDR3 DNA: TGTGCCAGCAGCTTAAAGGCGGGGAACACTGAAGCTTTCTTT. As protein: CASSLKAGNTEAFF.

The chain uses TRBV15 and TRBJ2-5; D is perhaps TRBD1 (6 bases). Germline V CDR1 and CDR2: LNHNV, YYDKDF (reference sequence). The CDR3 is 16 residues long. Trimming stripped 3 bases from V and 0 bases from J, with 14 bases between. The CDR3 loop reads CATSSRDNYYQETQYF. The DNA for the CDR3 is TGTGCCACCAGCAGCCGGGACAACTATTACCAAGAGACCCAGTACTTC.

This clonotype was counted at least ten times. CDR3 DNA sequence: TGTGCCAGCAGCTTACTTACAGGGGCGGGTGAAAAACTGTTTTTT. It translates to CASSLLTGAGEKLFF. J is TRBJ1-4 and V is TRBV11-2; 7 bases map to TRBD1. J lost 7 bases, V lost 2 bases, and 7 bases had no gene match. The germline CDR1 and CDR2 sequences are SGHAT and FQNNGV. CDR3 size: 15 residues.

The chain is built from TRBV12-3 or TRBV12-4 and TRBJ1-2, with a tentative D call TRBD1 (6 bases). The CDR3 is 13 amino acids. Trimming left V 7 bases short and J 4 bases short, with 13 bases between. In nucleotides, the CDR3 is TGTGCCAGCATCAAGACAGGCCCCTATGGCTACACCTTC. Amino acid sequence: CASIKTGPYGYTF.

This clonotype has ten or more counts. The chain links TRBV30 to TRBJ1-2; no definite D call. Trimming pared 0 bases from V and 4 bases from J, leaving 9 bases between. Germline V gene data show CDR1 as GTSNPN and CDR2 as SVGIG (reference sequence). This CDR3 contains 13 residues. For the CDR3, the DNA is TGTGCCTGGAGTGTACTTGGTTCCTATGGCTACACCTTC. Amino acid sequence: CAWSVLGSYGYTF.

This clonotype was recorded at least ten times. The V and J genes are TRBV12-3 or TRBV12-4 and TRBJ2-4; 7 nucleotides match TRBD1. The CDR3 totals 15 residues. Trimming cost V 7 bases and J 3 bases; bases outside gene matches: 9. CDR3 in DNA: TGTGCCAGCATACAAGGGGGCATGAGCAAAAACATTCAGTACTTC. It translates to CASIQGGMSKNIQYF.

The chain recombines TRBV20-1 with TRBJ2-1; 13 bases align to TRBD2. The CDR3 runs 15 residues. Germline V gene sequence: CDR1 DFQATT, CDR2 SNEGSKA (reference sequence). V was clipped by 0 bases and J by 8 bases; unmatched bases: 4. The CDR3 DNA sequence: TGCAGTGCTAGAGATCAACTAGCGGGAGGGGATGAGCAGTTCTTC. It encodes CSARDQLAGGDEQFF.

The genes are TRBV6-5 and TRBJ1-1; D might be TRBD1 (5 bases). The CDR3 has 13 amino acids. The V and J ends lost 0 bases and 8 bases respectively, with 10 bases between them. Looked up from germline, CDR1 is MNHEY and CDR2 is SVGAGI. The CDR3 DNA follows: TGTGCCAGCAGTTACTCAGAGGGGATAGAAGCTTTCTTT. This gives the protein CASSYSEGIEAFF.